The 26 T cell receptor beta chains given below trace back to one sample, sequenced in a study of T cells in Graves' hyperthyroidism and ophthalmopathy. The source material, RNA transcripts, was used to amplify TCR beta CDR3 regions. When the TCR CDR3 underwent first-round RT-PCR, the HTBI primer set was used. One entry per CDR3 protein results from TCRdb running MiXCR on the multiplex PCR reads. The sample records around 300,000 distinct CDR3 sequences, 25% to 30% being singletons. The sequencing input was blood. Receptors originate from a middle-aged man with Graves' hyperthyroidism that later progressed to Graves' ophthalmopathy.

With respect to this clonotype: Mismatch with germline at one junction end may stem from a read error. The V call is TRBV6-5, the J call TRBJ2-5, with unresolved D. The CDR3 covers 14 residues. Germline assignment: CDR1 MNHEY and CDR2 SVGAGI. The chain's CDR3 is CASTYSKAWETQYF. The DNA for the CDR3 is TGTGCCAGCACTTACTCAAAGGCTTGGGAGACCCAGTACTTC.

This clonotype was found many times. The J gene is TRBJ1-1, the V gene TRBV28; 8 bases align to TRBD1. From germline, CDR1 is MDHEN and CDR2 SYDVKM. Trimming took 3 bases from V and 5 from J; bases not matched to a gene: 8. The CDR3 is made up of 15 amino acids. The CDR3 DNA sequence: TGTGCCAGCAGTTTTATCGGACAGGGAGAAACTGAAGCTTTCTTT. Translation: CASSFIGQGETEAFF.

This clonotype was observed at least ten times. This chain links TRBV3-1 with TRBJ1-1, with a possible D match to TRBD1 (6 bases). This CDR3 has 18 residues. Trimming cost V 1 base and J 7 bases, with 25 bases left between them. The germline gives CDR1 LGHDT, CDR2 YNNKEL (reference sequence). The DNA of the CDR3 is TGTGCCAGCAGCCAAGTACCCCCCGGGACACTTGCTAGCGGTGAAGCTTTCTTT. Translated: CASSQVPPGTLASGEAFF.

There are many counts of this clonotype. This sequence joins TRBV7-2 and TRBJ2-7; 9 positions match TRBD1. The CDR3 runs 14 residues. Trimming took 2 bases from V and 6 from J; bases not matched to a gene: 5. CDR1 is SGHTA and CDR2 is FQGNSA in the germline V gene. The CDR3 is CASSLSGTGIEQYF. The CDR3 DNA sequence: TGTGCCAGCAGCTTATCCGGGACAGGGATCGAGCAGTACTTC.

This clonotype was seen ten or more times. The J gene is TRBJ2-5, the V gene TRBV6-1, with no clear D. The V and J ends lost 4 bases and 5 bases respectively, with 20 bases between them. Germline V gives CDR1 MNHNS, CDR2 SASEGT. CDR3 length: 16 residues. Here the CDR3 DNA reads TGTGCCAGCAGTGGTCACACGCGGAGCCTGCTGGAGACCCAGTACTTC. As protein: CASSGHTRSLLETQYF.

This clonotype has at least ten counts. The rearrangement uses TRBV2 and TRBJ2-7; D gene uncertain. Trimming took off 4 bases at V and 0 bases at J, with 13 bases between the two ends. Germline V gives CDR1 SNHLY, CDR2 FYNNEI. The CDR3 consists of 15 residues. CDR3 region: CASSGVSLSSYEQYF. The CDR3, as DNA: TGTGCCAGCAGTGGGGTCAGCTTGAGCTCCTACGAGCAGTACTTC.

This clonotype was picked up many times. The V and J genes are TRBV6-5 and TRBJ2-7; no reliable D call. Trimming removed 2 bases from V and 2 bases from J, with 22 bases in between. CDR3 length: 18 residues. The V gene's germline CDR1 is MNHEY and CDR2 SVGAGI. In DNA form, the CDR3 reads TGTGCCAGCAGTTACATCTTACCAGCATCTACCGAAGCCTACGAGCAGTACTTC. Translated: CASSYILPASTEAYEQYF.

This clonotype has at least ten counts. This rearrangement joins TRBV11-1 to TRBJ1-1; TRBD1 agrees at 8 bases. This CDR3 spans 16 amino acids. Trimming removed 1 base from V and 5 bases from J; junction bases left unmatched: 9. CDR1 and CDR2 (germline): SGHAT, FQDESV (reference sequence). The DNA of the CDR3 is TGTGCCAGCAGCTTAGGGGCAGGGGGCCAGCGGACTGAAGCTTTCTTT. It encodes CASSLGAGGQRTEAFF.

The rearrangement joins TRBV6-5 to TRBJ1-5; D is unclear. Germline CDR1 MNHEY, CDR2 SVGAGI. V dropped 6 bases and J dropped 6 bases, with 15 bases sitting between them. The CDR3 contains 14 residues. The CDR3 sequence is CASSLRGPGQPQHF. CDR3 DNA sequence: TGTGCCAGCAGCTTACGAGGACCCGGTCAGCCCCAGCATTTT.

This clonotype was recorded many times. The genes are TRBV19 and TRBJ2-5; D is unresolved. The CDR3 consists of 13 residues. Germline assignment: CDR1 LNHDA and CDR2 SQIVND (reference sequence). The V and J ends lost 9 bases and 2 bases respectively, with 13 bases between them. The CDR3 DNA reads TGTGCCAGCCGACGGACGGATCAAGAGACCCAGTACTTC. It specifies CASRRTDQETQYF.

In this sample, this clonotype turned up many times. The V call is TRBV10-3, the J call TRBJ2-2; 12 nucleotides match TRBD1. The CDR3 consists of 19 residues. The germline CDR1 and CDR2 sequences are ENHRY and SYGVKD. V trimming: 6 bases; J trimming: 4 bases; junction bases outside the gene matches: 15. DNA for the CDR3: TGTGCCATCAGCAGAAGACCGGGACAGGGGGCGGTTAGCACCGGGGAGCTGTTTTTT. It encodes CAISRRPGQGAVSTGELFF.

This chain connects TRBV30 to TRBJ2-4, with TRBD1 as a possible D gene (6 bases). CDR3 length: 13 amino acids. The V gene lost 4 bases and the J gene lost 2 bases, with 9 bases spanning the gap. Per germline, CDR1 GTSNPN and CDR2 SVGIG (reference sequence). The CDR3 region has the DNA TGTGCCTGGACCCAGGGGTCCAAAAACATTCAGTACTTC. Translating gives CAWTQGSKNIQYF.

There are many counts of this clonotype. The chain has TRBV7-9 and TRBJ1-5; a possible D gene is TRBD1 (6 bases). The CDR3 spans 12 residues. Germline CDR1 is SEHNR and CDR2 is FQNEAQ (reference sequence). V shed 3 bases and J shed 8 bases, with 8 bases lying between them. The chain's CDR3 is CASSLGAEPQHF. The CDR3 DNA follows: TGTGCCAGCAGCTTGGGGGCAGAGCCCCAGCATTTT.

In this sample, this clonotype turned up many times. The V and J genes are TRBV2 and TRBJ2-5, with D uncertain. Trimming stripped 4 bases from V and 5 bases from J, with 23 bases between. This CDR3 has 17 amino acids. Germline assignment: CDR1 SNHLY and CDR2 FYNNEI. The CDR3 region is CASSGSNDLSLGETQYF. In DNA form, the CDR3 reads TGTGCCAGCAGTGGGTCGAACGACCTCAGCTTGGGGGAGACCCAGTACTTC.

Only a few counts were recorded for this clonotype. V and J are TRBV6-5 and TRBJ1-5; D is unresolved. Germline V gene data show CDR1 as MNHEY and CDR2 as SVGAGI. Trimming pared 4 bases from V and 5 bases from J, leaving 15 bases between. The length of the CDR3 is 15 residues. Here the CDR3 DNA reads TGTGCCAGCAGTTCAGGAATACCGGTCTATCAGCCCCAGCATTTT. Protein product: CASSSGIPVYQPQHF.

Many counts were recorded for this clonotype. This chain joins TRBV6-1 and TRBJ2-3; tentative D call: TRBD2 (5 bases). The CDR3 spans 14 residues. Germline assignment: CDR1 MNHNS and CDR2 SASEGT. Trimming stripped 5 bases from V and 6 bases from J, with 15 bases between. CDR3 amino acids: CASSQEGITDTQYF. In DNA form, the CDR3 reads TGTGCCAGCAGTCAAGAGGGTATTACCGATACGCAGTATTTT.

This clonotype was seen only once. J is TRBJ2-5 and V is TRBV12-3 or TRBV12-4; the match to TRBD1 covers 7 bases. The CDR3 is 15 residues long. V lost 3 bases to trimming and J lost 2 bases; unmatched junction nucleotides: 6. The CDR3 is CASSLGRGTQETQYF. CDR3 DNA sequence: TGTGCCAGCAGTTTGGGCAGGGGGACACAAGAGACCCAGTACTTC.

This clonotype was seen ten or more times. The CDR3 loop reads CASSSGGVYEQYF. CDR3 in DNA: TGTGCCAGCAGCTCGGGGGGAGTATACGAGCAGTACTTC. V and J are TRBV7-9 and TRBJ2-7, with TRBD2 matching over 7 bases. Looked up from germline, CDR1 is SEHNR and CDR2 is FQNEAQ (reference sequence). V trimming: 4 bases; J trimming: 4 bases; junction bases outside the gene matches: 4. CDR3 length equals 13 residues.

This clonotype was detected ten times or more. This CDR3 is CSVEVGVAFF. The CDR3 region has the DNA TGCAGCGTTGAAGTCGGGGTTGCTTTCTTT. This sequence joins TRBV29-1 and TRBJ1-1; D unresolved. V lost 1 base to trimming and J lost 11 bases, with 8 bases between them. Looked up from germline, CDR1 is SQVTM and CDR2 is ANQGSEA. This CDR3 region has 10 residues. The full variable domain, in which reference TRBV29-1 and TRBJ1-1 provide the parts outside the CDR3, is SAVISQKPSRDICQRGTSLTIQCQVDSQVTMMFWYRQQPGQSLTLIATANQGSEATYESGFVIDKFPISRPNLTFSTLTVSNMSPEDSSIYLCSVEVGVAFFGQGTRLTVV.

V is TRBV6-2 or TRBV6-3 and J is TRBJ1-2, with a possible D match to TRBD1 (5 bases). CDR3 length: 16 amino acids. The ends were cut back, 0 bases at V and 4 bases at J, with 15 bases in the middle. From germline, CDR1 is MNHEY and CDR2 SVGEGT. The CDR3 is CASSYSKQGISYGYTF. The CDR3 nucleotides read TGTGCCAGCAGTTACTCGAAGCAGGGAATAAGCTATGGCTACACCTTC.

The DNA for the CDR3 is TGTGCCAGCAGACCCGGGGACAGGGAGAATCAGCCCCAGCATTTT. This gives the protein CASRPGDRENQPQHF. The chain recombines TRBV28 with TRBJ1-5, with TRBD1 matching 9 bases. Germline-derived CDR1 and CDR2 are MDHEN and SYDVKM. The CDR3 is 15 residues long. After removal of 6 bases from V and 4 bases from J, the junction contained 7 bases not matched to a gene.

The chain joins TRBV7-6 to TRBJ2-3; D perhaps matches TRBD1 (5 bases). The CDR3 spans 18 residues. Germline V gene data show CDR1 as SGHVS and CDR2 as FNYEAQ. The V end was cut by 4 bases, the J end by 4 bases, with 24 bases between. CDR3 nucleotides: TGTGCCAGCAGCTCCCCCCGATCCGACAGAGAGCATTCAGATACGCAGTATTTT. Its protein is CASSSPRSDREHSDTQYF. Full variable domain (outside the CDR3, taken from reference TRBV7-6 and TRBJ2-3): GAGVSQSPRYKVTKRGQDVALRCDPISGHVSLYWYRQALGQGPEFLTYFNYEAQQDKSGLPNDRFSAERPEGSISTLTIQRTEQRDSAMYRCASSSPRSDREHSDTQYFGPGTRLTVL.

The rearrangement uses TRBV12-3 or TRBV12-4 and TRBJ1-5, with 8 bases matching TRBD1. V lost 3 bases, J lost 6 bases, and 7 bases stayed unmatched. This CDR3 contains 15 residues. In DNA, the CDR3 is TGTGCCAGCAGTTTCGGGACAGGTGGGATTCAGCCCCAGCATTTT. It is translated as CASSFGTGGIQPQHF.

V usage is TRBV11-2 and J usage is TRBJ2-7; D gene uncertain. The V gene's germline CDR1 is SGHAT and CDR2 FQNNGV. This CDR3 is 12 amino acids long. The germline V and J ends were trimmed by 3 bases and 3 bases, with 6 bases remaining between them. The CDR3, as DNA: TGTGCCAGCAGCTTTTGGAACTACGAGCAGTACTTC. Amino acid sequence: CASSFWNYEQYF.

This clonotype came up many times. V and J are TRBV3-1 and TRBJ1-1; the D is unclear. The V end was cut by 2 bases, the J end by 1 base, with 5 bases between. The CDR3 totals 13 residues. The germline V gene encodes CDR1 LGHDT and CDR2 YNNKEL (reference sequence). CDR3 bases: TGTGCCAGCAGCCAACTACGGAACACTGAAGCTTTCTTT. Translating it yields CASSQLRNTEAFF. Full variable domain (rest looked up from reference TRBV3-1 and TRBJ1-1): DTAVSQTPKYLVTQMGNDKSIKCEQNLGHDTMYWYKQDSKKFLKIMFSYNNKELIINETVPNRFSPKSPDKAHLNLHINSLELGDSAVYFCASSQLRNTEAFFGQGTRLTVV.

In regard to this clonotype: One base away lies a much larger clone, so this may be a sequencing read error. V and J are TRBV11-1 and TRBJ2-2, with D maybe TRBD2 (5 bases). This CDR3 is 16 amino acids long. Trimming removed 5 bases from V and 3 bases from J, with 16 bases in between. Germline V gene lookup returns CDR1 SGHAT and CDR2 FQDESV (reference sequence). The CDR3 DNA reads as TGTGCCAGCAGCCCGAGGGTGGGCGCGGACACCGGGGAGCTGTTTTTT. This codes for CASSPRVGADTGELFF.